This T cell receptor beta chain was documented in a study of PD-1 blockade in classical Hodgkin lymphoma. Study summary: Intravenous infusions of nivolumab 3 mg/kg reached patients every 2 weeks. Regarding the study as a whole: CD4+ TCR diversity, unlike CD8+, climbed significantly by C4D1. For complete responders, baseline diversity was comparable to that of newly diagnosed patients.

Data came from immunoSEQ multiplex PCR; TCRdb stores just in-frame clones and leaves some out. Of 37,000 or so clones listed, around 88% are singletons. Germline V lookup: CDR1 SNHLY, CDR2 FYNNEI. V shed 1 base and J shed 8 bases, with 14 bases lying between them. CDR3 length equals 15 residues. Relapses following autologous stem cell transplantation were seen in all patients, with brentuximab vedotin exposure varying. Turning to this clone: The antigen remains unidentified.

This TCR derives from a human donor with classical Hodgkin lymphoma. V is TRBV2 and J is TRBJ1-4, with D possibly being TRBD1 (6 bases). Source: peripheral blood mononuclear cells (PBMCs), taken before the second cycle of nivolumab. The CDR3 DNA reads as TGTGCCAGCAGTGAAGACCCAGGACAGTTCGAAAAACTGTTTTTT. Encoded protein: CASSEDPGQFEKLFF.